The rows below give T cell receptor beta chains drawn from one sample of a study of Tregs in tolerant kidney transplant recipients. Some clones are missing from TCRdb's copy, which holds only in-frame ones; the method was immunoSEQ multiplex PCR. This table has 100,000 to 150,000 clones, around 91% appearing once. Source material: CD4+ T cells from blood. These receptors all come from a human donor in good health. Both conserved end residues are part of each CDR3. Clone size is shown for a subset of rows, as once, few, many or a class of expanded clone.

V	size	J	CDR3
TRBV4-2	-	TRBJ2-5	CASSQIPETQYF
TRBV27	-	TRBJ2-5	CASSLKGLAGPQETQYF
TRBV7-3	-	TRBJ2-5	CASSPQTGGGETQYF
TRBV5-4	once	TRBJ1-6	CASSMDSSYNSPLHF
TRBV9	-	TRBJ2-1	CASSVGPYNEQFF
TRBV23-1	-	TRBJ1-5	CASSQSKQKNNQPQHF
TRBV6-1	-	TRBJ1-1	CASSRGTMNTEAFF
TRBV6-1	-	TRBJ1-2	CASSERGTGGGYTF
TRBV7-6	-	TRBJ2-7	CASSSGAGTLGYEQYF
TRBV4-1	-	TRBJ1-6	CASSQDLSRTDSPLHF
TRBV7-9	-	TRBJ2-5	CASSLVAVETQYF
TRBV5-4	-	TRBJ2-7	CASSFQQGSGYEQYF
TRBV9	-	TRBJ1-1	CASTQGSFPGTEAFF
TRBV7-2	-	TRBJ2-7	CASSSGQGPYEQYF
TRBV25-1	-	TRBJ1-1	CASSVNGPTEAFF
TRBV10-3	-	TRBJ2-5	CAISDSGTGDGLTQYF
TRBV18	-	TRBJ2-5	CASSPQSVKVETQYF
TRBV20-1	-	TRBJ1-2	CSARGVGYTF
TRBV29-1	-	TRBJ2-4	CSVVGQGGNIQYF
TRBV29-1	-	TRBJ2-4	CSAIPGGRGPKNIQYF
TRBV28	-	TRBJ1-1	CASTLRQASFEAFF
TRBV6-1	-	TRBJ1-2	CASSGGEYGYTF
TRBV5-1	-	TRBJ2-3	CASSLGYGDTQYF
TRBV4-1	-	TRBJ2-4	CASSPALPPILAKNIQYF
TRBV10-3	-	TRBJ1-4	CAISERDPTTNEKLFF
TRBV5-1	once	TRBJ2-2	CASSSHGPNTGELFF
TRBV5-1	-	TRBJ2-5	CASSSGQGPQETQYF
TRBV5-6	-	TRBJ2-3	CASSLGGLALTDTQYF